These 15 T cell receptor beta chains originate from one sample sequenced in a study of identifying expanded T cells in peripheral blood. Generated by immunoSEQ multiplex PCR, the TCRdb table keeps only in-frame clones and is missing some. The sample has around 76,000 clones, 90% seen once. Material for sequencing was blood. These receptors originate from a person aged 18 to 75 in good health.

This rearrangement joins TRBV28 to TRBJ2-5, with 7 positions matching TRBD2. The CDR3 is made up of 14 amino acids. V was pared by 5 bases and J by 6 bases, with 9 bases of the junction left unmatched. Germline CDR1 MDHEN, CDR2 SYDVKM. CDR3 region: CASSPRGSTKTQYF. As DNA, the CDR3 is TGTGCCAGCAGTCCACGCGGGAGCACGAAGACCCAGTACTTC.

The J gene is TRBJ1-1, the V gene TRBV5-5; tentative D call: TRBD1 (5 bases). From germline, CDR1 is SGHKS and CDR2 YYEKEE (reference sequence). V shed 4 bases and J shed 4 bases, with 23 bases lying between them. CDR3 length: 17 residues. The CDR3 DNA follows: TGTGCCAGCAGCCCCTGGACGGGGTCAGGGAGGGGCACTGAAGCTTTCTTT. This translates into CASSPWTGSGRGTEAFF.

The count of this clone is one. This rearrangement joins TRBV4-2 to TRBJ2-3, with 8 bases aligning to TRBD2. CDR3 length equals 15 residues. V shed 4 bases and J 6 bases; nucleotides not matched to a gene: 9. Germline V gene sequence: CDR1 LGHNA, CDR2 YNFKEQ. The CDR3 DNA sequence: TGTGCCAGCAGCCCCCCCATCGGGAGGGCGGATACGCAGTATTTT. Translation: CASSPPIGRADTQYF.

The rearrangement uses TRBV4-3 and TRBJ2-5; D may be TRBD2 (6 bases). The germline V and J ends were trimmed by 0 bases and 4 bases, with 18 bases remaining between them. This CDR3 comprises 17 residues. The germline gives CDR1 LGHNA, CDR2 YSLEER. CDR3 sequence: CASSQDVGGFGRETQYF. The CDR3 DNA reads TGCGCCAGCAGCCAAGATGTAGGAGGGTTCGGAAGAGAGACCCAGTACTTC.

The chain employs TRBV13 and TRBJ2-2; a weak D match, TRBD2 (7 bases). The CDR3 extends over 17 amino acids. Germline V gives CDR1 PRHDT, CDR2 FYEKMQ (reference sequence). The V and J ends lost 1 base and 4 bases respectively, with 16 bases between them. The CDR3 DNA is TGTGCCAGCAGCTTAGTCCCCGAAAGGGGGGGCACCGGGGAGCTGTTTTTT. Protein sequence: CASSLVPERGGTGELFF.

The chain carries TRBV21-1 and TRBJ2-4. TRBV21-1 is a listed pseudogene. The CDR3 is made up of 15 amino acids. CDR3 sequence: CASSKDRAPKNIQYF. CDR3 nucleotides: TGTGCCAGCAGCAAAGACCGGGCCCCCAAAAACATTCAGTACTTC.

The J gene is TRBJ2-5, the V gene TRBV18; D gene ambiguous. The CDR3 contains 14 residues. Trimming shortened V by 4 bases and J by 2 bases, and 11 bases separated the two germline ends. The germline V gene encodes CDR1 KGHSH and CDR2 LQKENI. The CDR3: CASSRGPNQETQYF. The DNA of the CDR3 is TGTGCCAGCTCACGCGGACCGAATCAAGAGACCCAGTACTTC. The full variable domain, its missing parts supplied by reference TRBV18 and TRBJ2-5, is NAGVMQNPRHLVRRRGQEARLRCSPMKGHSHVYWYRQLPEEGLKFMVYLQKENIIDESGMPKERFSAEFPKEGPSILRIQQVVRGDSAAYFCASSRGPNQETQYFGPGTRLLVL.

This chain connects TRBV6-1 to TRBJ2-1; D gene uncertain. The CDR3 covers 12 residues. V lost 7 bases, J lost 4 bases, and 8 bases lay in between. Germline V CDR1 and CDR2: MNHNS, SASEGT. CDR3 in amino acids: CASTAQYNEQFF. The DNA for the CDR3 is TGTGCCAGCACCGCCCAATACAATGAGCAGTTCTTC.

The V and J genes are TRBV4-3 and TRBJ1-2; TRBD1 matches at 10 bases. Germline values: CDR1 LGHNA, CDR2 YSLEER. The CDR3 is made up of 17 amino acids. The trim removed 4 bases at V and 4 bases at J, leaving 12 bases unmatched. CDR3 DNA: TGCGCCAGCAGCCCACGCGAAGGGACAGGGGCTAGCTATGGCTACACCTTC. Translating gives CASSPREGTGASYGYTF.

The chain couples TRBV7-2 to TRBJ2-1; D might be TRBD2 (6 bases). Germline V gene sequence: CDR1 SGHTA, CDR2 FQGNSA. The length of the CDR3 is 14 residues. V was clipped by 7 bases and J by 9 bases, with 19 bases between them. This chain's CDR3 is CASNLPALGGEQFF. The CDR3 DNA is TGTGCCAGCAACCTTCCAGCGTTGGGAGGTGAGCAGTTCTTC.

The sample holds a few counts of this clone. The chain recombines TRBV7-2 with TRBJ2-2; the match to TRBD2 covers 7 bases. The V gene's germline CDR1 is SGHTA and CDR2 FQGNSA. The CDR3 totals 16 residues. Trimming took 5 bases from V and 0 from J; bases not matched to a gene: 6. The DNA for the CDR3 is TGTGCCAGCAGCGACCGACTAGCCGCGAACACCGGGGAGCTGTTTTTT. Translation gives CASSDRLAANTGELFF. Full variable domain (outside the CDR3, taken from reference TRBV7-2 and TRBJ2-2): GAGVSQSPSNKVTEKGKDVELRCDPISGHTALYWYRQSLGQGLEFLIYFQGNSAPDKSGLPSDRFSAERTGGSVSTLTIQRTQQEDSAVYLCASSDRLAANTGELFFGEGSRLTVL.

The CDR3 loop is CASSLAGGAFYEQYF. DNA for the CDR3: TGTGCCAGCAGCTTGGCCGGGGGGGCTTTCTACGAGCAGTACTTC. V is TRBV5-5 and J is TRBJ2-7; 8 nucleotides agree with TRBD2. Germline loops: CDR1 SGHKS, CDR2 YYEKEE (reference sequence). V lost 0 bases and J lost 3; bases outside the gene matches: 5. There are 15 residues in the CDR3. Looking up the rest from reference TRBV5-5 and TRBJ2-7 gives the full variable domain: DAGVTQSPTHLIKTRGQQVTLRCSPISGHKSVSWYQQVLGQGPQFIFQYYEKEERGRGNFPDRFSARQFPNYSSELNVNALLLGDSALYLCASSLAGGAFYEQYFGPGTRLTVT.

The rearrangement uses TRBV30 and TRBJ1-2; weak D call: TRBD1 (6 bases). The V gene's germline CDR1 is GTSNPN and CDR2 SVGIG (reference sequence). The CDR3 is made up of 12 amino acids. Trimming cost V 5 bases and J 6 bases, with 13 bases left between them. CDR3 nucleotide sequence: TGTGCCTGGTCACAGGGTTCTCATGGCTACACCTTC. This encodes CAWSQGSHGYTF.

The rearrangement joins TRBV4-3 to TRBJ2-4, with D maybe TRBD1 (5 bases). Trimming removed 0 bases at V and 0 bases at J, with 18 bases between. The CDR3 runs to 19 residues. Per germline, CDR1 LGHNA and CDR2 YSLEER. The CDR3 sequence: CASSQDWGRARLAKNIQYF. DNA of the CDR3: TGCGCCAGCAGCCAAGATTGGGGCCGTGCCCGACTAGCCAAAAACATTCAGTACTTC.

V usage is TRBV6-5 and J usage is TRBJ1-1; D ambiguous. Trimming removed 0 bases at V and 0 bases at J, with 5 bases between. The V gene's germline CDR1 is MNHEY and CDR2 SVGAGI. This CDR3 is built from 14 residues. DNA for the CDR3: TGTGCCAGCAGTTACTCGCCCGTGAACACTGAAGCTTTCTTT. Its protein is CASSYSPVNTEAFF.